Shown below are 23 T cell receptor beta chains from a single sample sequenced in a study of blood T cell repertoires in COVID-19. The data were produced by immunoSEQ multiplex PCR, yet TCRdb's version contains in-frame clones alone and is incomplete. Among 350,000 or so clones listed, roughly nine tenths were seen once. The source material was PBMCs or T cells enriched from blood (not recorded which). The receptors originated from a woman aged 25 to 39 who had recovered from COVID-19.

This rearrangement joins TRBV5-1 to TRBJ2-2, with D maybe TRBD1 (6 bases). The length of the CDR3 is 14 residues. Germline V gene data show CDR1 as SGHRS and CDR2 as YFSETQ. V was shortened by 0 bases and J by 6 bases, with 9 bases between the two germline ends. The CDR3 region has the DNA TGCGCCAGCAGCTTGGAGGGACACGCCGGGGAGCTGTTTTTT. Translated: CASSLEGHAGELFF.

The chain carries TRBV7-9 and TRBJ2-3; the D is unclear. Germline V lookup: CDR1 SEHNR, CDR2 FQNEAQ (reference sequence). The CDR3 sequence is 14 residues long. V gave up 6 bases and J gave up 2 bases, with 12 bases separating them. CDR3 DNA: TGTGCCAGCAGTTTCGGGTACATCACAGATACGCAGTATTTT. This gives the protein CASSFGYITDTQYF.

The chain's CDR3 is CASSPGLAGVSTDTQYF. The CDR3 DNA is TGTGCCAGCAGCCCAGGACTAGCGGGGGTGAGCACAGATACGCAGTATTTT. V gene TRBV7-9 combines with J gene TRBJ2-3, with TRBD2 matching 13 bases. The CDR3 is 17 residues long. After removal of 5 bases from V and 0 bases from J, the junction contained 5 bases not matched to a gene. The V gene's germline CDR1 is SEHNR and CDR2 FQNEAQ (reference sequence).

The chain recombines TRBV3-1 (or the pseudogene TRBV3-2) with TRBJ2-5; TRBD2 aligns across 7 bases. CDR3 length: 14 amino acids. Germline CDR1 LGHDT, CDR2 YNNKEL (reference sequence). Trimming at V came to 4 bases and at J to 5 bases, leaving 7 bases not matched to a gene. CDR3 residues: CASSLAGVQETQYF. For the CDR3, the DNA is TGTGCCAGCAGCCTGGCGGGGGTTCAGGAGACCCAGTACTTC.

The V call is TRBV3-1 (or the pseudogene TRBV3-2), the J call TRBJ1-6; D is undetermined. Trimming pared 1 base from V and 9 bases from J, leaving 16 bases between. This CDR3 comprises 16 residues. Germline V lookup: CDR1 LGHDT, CDR2 YNNKEL (reference sequence). For the CDR3, the DNA is TGTGCCAGCAGCCAAGTCGGATCGGGTGTTAGTTCACCCCTCCACTTT. The encoded protein is CASSQVGSGVSSPLHF.

This clone was observed once. The rearrangement joins TRBV7-9 to TRBJ1-5; a weak D match, TRBD1 (5 bases). Germline loops: CDR1 SEHNR, CDR2 FQNEAQ (reference sequence). V lost 5 bases and J lost 2, with 10 bases in between. The CDR3 is 14 residues long. CDR3 DNA: TGTGCCAGCAGCCTGGACACGGGCAATCAGCCCCAGCATTTT. The encoded protein is CASSLDTGNQPQHF.

The chain carries TRBV19 and TRBJ2-7; 9 bases match TRBD1. CDR1 and CDR2 (germline): LNHDA, SQIVND (reference sequence). J gave up 6 bases and V 6 bases, and 6 bases lay outside the gene matches. The CDR3 runs to 13 residues. The CDR3 spells CASRSGQGFEQYF. The CDR3 DNA is TGTGCCAGTAGATCGGGACAGGGCTTCGAGCAGTACTTC.

The table lists this clone with a count of one. This chain connects TRBV11-2 to TRBJ2-1; 10 bases fit TRBD2. The V and J ends lost 4 bases and 7 bases, in that order; junction bases with no gene match: 10. Per germline, CDR1 SGHAT and CDR2 FQNNGV. The CDR3 length is 16 residues. CDR3 protein: CASSSKLAGGTNEQFF. CDR3 DNA sequence: TGTGCCAGCAGCTCGAAATTAGCGGGGGGCACTAATGAGCAGTTCTTC. Complete variable domain (other parts from reference TRBV11-2 and TRBJ2-1): EAGVAQSPRYKIIEKRQSVAFWCNPISGHATLYWYQQILGQGPKLLIQFQNNGVVDDSQLPKDRFSAERLKGVDSTLKIQPAKLEDSAVYLCASSSKLAGGTNEQFFGPGTRLTVL.

The rearrangement uses TRBV6-1 and TRBJ2-1, with 10 bases identical to TRBD1. CDR1 and CDR2 from the germline V gene are MNHNS and SASEGT. The trim removed 2 bases at V and 8 bases at J, leaving 9 bases unmatched. The CDR3 loop spans 16 amino acids. CDR3 in amino acids: CASSERSDRGLDEQFF. The CDR3 DNA is TGTGCCAGCAGTGAAAGATCCGACAGGGGGCTAGATGAGCAGTTCTTC.

The chain couples TRBV2 to TRBJ2-3; 7 bases line up with TRBD1. Germline CDR1 reads SNHLY; CDR2 reads FYNNEI. V was pared by 7 bases and J by 2 bases, with 6 bases of the junction left unmatched. The CDR3 covers 14 residues. The CDR3 here is CASTSDRTTDTQYF. The CDR3 DNA reads TGTGCCAGCACGTCGGACAGGACCACAGATACGCAGTATTTT.

This chain links TRBV12-3 or TRBV12-4 with TRBJ2-7, with no clear D. The CDR3 has 13 amino acids. The V end lost 1 base, the J end lost 3 bases, and 7 bases lay between the germline ends. CDR3: CASSLGLDYEQYF. The DNA of the CDR3 is TGTGCCAGCAGTTTAGGACTGGACTACGAGCAGTACTTC.

The chain joins TRBV6-1 to TRBJ1-5; D possibly corresponds to TRBD1 (5 bases). This CDR3 comprises 16 residues. The germline CDR1 and CDR2 sequences are MNHNS and SASEGT. V was shortened by 4 bases and J by 0 bases, with 13 bases between the two germline ends. CDR3 sequence: CASSGRWGLSNQPQHF. The CDR3 DNA reads as TGTGCCAGCAGTGGTCGTTGGGGCCTTAGCAATCAGCCCCAGCATTTT.

The chain uses TRBV4-1 and TRBJ1-6, with 11 bases lining up with TRBD1. Germline V CDR1 and CDR2: MGHRA, YSYEKL. V was pared by 1 base and J by 1 base, with 9 bases of the junction left unmatched. The CDR3 contains 20 residues. In DNA, the CDR3 is TGCGCCAGCAGCCAAGGGGACGGGACAGGGGGACGTTCCTATAATTCACCCCTCCACTTT. Amino acids: CASSQGDGTGGRSYNSPLHF.

This clone was seen a handful of times. CDR3 DNA sequence: TGCGCCAGCAGCTCAACAGGGGGGCATGAGCAGTTCTTC. Its protein product is CASSSTGGHEQFF. The J gene is TRBJ2-1, the V gene TRBV5-1; TRBD1 matches at 8 bases. Germline CDR1 is SGHRS and CDR2 is YFSETQ. The CDR3 spans 13 residues. V dropped 3 bases and J dropped 8; count of bases not matched to a gene: 4.

V is TRBV2 and J is TRBJ2-7; D not certain. Trimming pared 5 bases from V and 6 bases from J, leaving 14 bases between. Germline lookup yields CDR1 SNHLY and CDR2 FYNNEI. The length of the CDR3 is 13 residues. As DNA, the CDR3 is TGTGCCAGCAGTCTAACCATGAATCGCGAGCAGTACTTC. It yields the protein CASSLTMNREQYF. Combining the CDR3 with reference TRBV2 and TRBJ2-7 gives the whole variable domain EPEVTQTPSHQVTQMGQEVILRCVPISNHLYFYWYRQILGQKVEFLVSFYNNEISEKSEIFDDQFSVERPDGSNFTLKIRSTKLEDSAMYFCASSLTMNREQYFGPGTRLTVT.

For the CDR3, the DNA is TGTGCCAGCACAGAGGACACTGAAGCTTTCTTT. Its protein is CASTEDTEAFF. The genes are TRBV2 and TRBJ1-1, with D unclear. Germline CDR1 is SNHLY and CDR2 is FYNNEI. The CDR3 extends over 11 amino acids. Trimming removed 7 bases from V and 3 bases from J, with 6 bases in between.

The chain carries TRBV2 and TRBJ1-1, with D unresolved. Trimming removed 4 bases at V and 0 bases at J, with 6 bases between. In germline, CDR1 is SNHLY, CDR2 FYNNEI. This CDR3 contains 13 residues. The CDR3 nucleotides are TGTGCCAGCAGTGTGGAGCTGAACACTGAAGCTTTCTTT. Translating it yields CASSVELNTEAFF.

This clone appeared a single time. The rearrangement links TRBV5-5 to TRBJ1-2, with TRBD1 matching 8 bases. The V segment lost 2 bases and the J segment 3 bases; nucleotides outside the gene matches: 6. The CDR3 is 15 amino acids. From germline, CDR1 is SGHKS and CDR2 YYEKEE (reference sequence). This CDR3 reads CASSLTGQGDYGYTF. The CDR3 DNA reads as TGTGCCAGCAGCTTAACCGGACAGGGAGACTATGGCTACACCTTC.

CDR3 DNA sequence: TGCAGTGCCCGGACAGGGTATGGCTACACCTTC. It translates to CSARTGYGYTF. The rearrangement uses TRBV20-1 and TRBJ1-2; 8 nucleotides agree with TRBD1. This CDR3 has 11 amino acids. Germline loops: CDR1 DFQATT, CDR2 SNEGSKA (reference sequence). Germline trimming cut 6 bases from V and 5 bases from J; bases unmatched to any gene: 2.

This clone has just a few counts. This sequence joins TRBV9 and TRBJ1-1; TRBD1 matches 8 bases. This CDR3 has 16 amino acids. CDR1 and CDR2 from the germline V gene are SGDLS and YYNGEE. After removal of 4 bases from V and 0 bases from J, the junction contained 8 bases not matched to a gene. The DNA for the CDR3 is TGTGCCAGCAGCCGCGCCAGGGGGCCTCTGAACACTGAAGCTTTCTTT. This encodes CASSRARGPLNTEAFF.

Written as DNA, the CDR3 is TGTGCCAGCAGCTTCGTCGGGGGGATCTACGAGCAGTACTTC. Translating it yields CASSFVGGIYEQYF. The V and J genes are TRBV11-2 and TRBJ2-7; 7 bases fit TRBD2. The V and J ends lost 3 bases and 3 bases, in that order; junction bases with no gene match: 5. The CDR3 is 14 amino acids. Germline values: CDR1 SGHAT, CDR2 FQNNGV.

This rearrangement joins TRBV27 to TRBJ2-7, with D possibly TRBD2 on 5 matching bases. V shed 6 bases and J shed 7 bases, with 13 bases lying between them. This CDR3 is 12 amino acids long. Germline V gene data show CDR1 as MNHEY and CDR2 as SMNVEV (reference sequence). This CDR3 reads CASSKDWREQYF. The CDR3 DNA follows: TGTGCCAGCAGCAAGGACTGGAGGGAGCAGTACTTC.

The chain couples TRBV7-9 to TRBJ2-3; TRBD2 matches at 7 bases. CDR3 length: 18 amino acids. V shed 2 bases, J shed 0 bases, and the junction held 11 bases outside the gene matches. Germline V gene sequence: CDR1 SEHNR, CDR2 FQNEAQ (reference sequence). CDR3 sequence reads: CASSLISRRGDSTDTQYF. DNA of the CDR3: TGTGCCAGCAGCTTAATTTCCCGACGGGGGGATAGCACAGATACGCAGTATTTT.